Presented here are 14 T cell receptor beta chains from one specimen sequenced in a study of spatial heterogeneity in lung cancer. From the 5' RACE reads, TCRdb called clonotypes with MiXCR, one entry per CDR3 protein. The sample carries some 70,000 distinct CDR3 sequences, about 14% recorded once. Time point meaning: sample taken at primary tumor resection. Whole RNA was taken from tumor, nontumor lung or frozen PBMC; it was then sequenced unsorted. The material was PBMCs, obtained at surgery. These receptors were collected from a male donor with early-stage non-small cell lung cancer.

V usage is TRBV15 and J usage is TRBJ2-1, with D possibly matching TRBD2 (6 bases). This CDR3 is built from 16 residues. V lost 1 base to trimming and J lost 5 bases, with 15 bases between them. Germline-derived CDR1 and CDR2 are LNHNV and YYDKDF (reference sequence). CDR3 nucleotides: TGTGCCACCAGCAGAGTTACGGGAGTTGGGCACAATGAGCAGTTCTTC. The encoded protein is CATSRVTGVGHNEQFF.

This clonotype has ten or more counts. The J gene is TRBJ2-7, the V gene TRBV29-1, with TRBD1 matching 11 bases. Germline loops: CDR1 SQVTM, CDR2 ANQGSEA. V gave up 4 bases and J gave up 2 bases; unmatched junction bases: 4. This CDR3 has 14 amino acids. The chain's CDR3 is CSVAQGQGAYEQYF. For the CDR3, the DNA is TGCAGCGTTGCCCAGGGACAGGGGGCCTACGAGCAGTACTTC.

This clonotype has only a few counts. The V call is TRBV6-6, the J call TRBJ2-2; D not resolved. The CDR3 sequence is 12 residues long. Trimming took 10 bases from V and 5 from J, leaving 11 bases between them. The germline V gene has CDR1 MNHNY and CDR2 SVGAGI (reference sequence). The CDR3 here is CATEWGTGELFF. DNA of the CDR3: TGTGCCACCGAGTGGGGAACCGGGGAGCTGTTTTTT.

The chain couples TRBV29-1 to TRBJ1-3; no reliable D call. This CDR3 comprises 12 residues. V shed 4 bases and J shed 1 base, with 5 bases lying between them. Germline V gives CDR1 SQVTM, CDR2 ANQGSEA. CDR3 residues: CSVGGSGNTIYF. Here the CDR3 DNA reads TGCAGCGTTGGGGGATCTGGAAACACCATATATTTT.

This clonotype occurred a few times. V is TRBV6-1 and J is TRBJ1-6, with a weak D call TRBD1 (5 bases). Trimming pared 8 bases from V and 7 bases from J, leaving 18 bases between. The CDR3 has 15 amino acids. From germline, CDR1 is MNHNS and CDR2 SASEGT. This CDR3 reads CASRRDGGLNSPLHF. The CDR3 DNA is TGTGCCAGCCGCCGGGACGGAGGACTCAATTCACCCCTCCACTTT.

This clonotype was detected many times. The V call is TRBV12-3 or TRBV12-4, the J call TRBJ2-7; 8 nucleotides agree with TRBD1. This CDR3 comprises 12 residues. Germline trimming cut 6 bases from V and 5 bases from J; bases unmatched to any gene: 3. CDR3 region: CASRQGVNEQYF. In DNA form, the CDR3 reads TGTGCCAGCAGACAGGGGGTAAACGAGCAGTACTTC.

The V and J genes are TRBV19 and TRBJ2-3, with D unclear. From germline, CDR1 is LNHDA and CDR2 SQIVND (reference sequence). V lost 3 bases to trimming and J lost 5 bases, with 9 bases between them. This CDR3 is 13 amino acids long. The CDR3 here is CASSINSGDTQYF. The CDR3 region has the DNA TGTGCCAGTAGTATTAATTCCGGAGATACGCAGTATTTT.

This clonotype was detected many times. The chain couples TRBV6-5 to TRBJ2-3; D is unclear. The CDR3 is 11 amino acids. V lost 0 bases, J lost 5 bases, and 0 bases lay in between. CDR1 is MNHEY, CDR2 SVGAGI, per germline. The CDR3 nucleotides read TGTGCCAGCAGTTACTCAGATACGCAGTATTTT. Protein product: CASSYSDTQYF.

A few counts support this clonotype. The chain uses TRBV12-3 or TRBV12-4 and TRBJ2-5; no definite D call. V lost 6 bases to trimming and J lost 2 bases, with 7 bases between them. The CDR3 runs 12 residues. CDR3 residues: CASSHPQETQYF. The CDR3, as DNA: TGTGCCAGCAGCCACCCTCAAGAGACCCAGTACTTC.

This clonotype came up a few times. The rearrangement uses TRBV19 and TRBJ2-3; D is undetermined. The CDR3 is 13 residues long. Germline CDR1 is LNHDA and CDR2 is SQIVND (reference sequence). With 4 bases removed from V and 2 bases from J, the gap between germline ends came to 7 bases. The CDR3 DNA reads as TGTGCCAGTAGTACAATCACCACAGATACGCAGTATTTT. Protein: CASSTITTDTQYF. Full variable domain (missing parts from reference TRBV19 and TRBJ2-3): DGGITQSPKYLFRKEGQNVTLSCEQNLNHDAMYWYRQDPGQGLRLIYYSQIVNDFQKGDIAEGYSVSREKKESFPLTVTSAQKNPTAFYLCASSTITTDTQYFGPGTRLTVL.

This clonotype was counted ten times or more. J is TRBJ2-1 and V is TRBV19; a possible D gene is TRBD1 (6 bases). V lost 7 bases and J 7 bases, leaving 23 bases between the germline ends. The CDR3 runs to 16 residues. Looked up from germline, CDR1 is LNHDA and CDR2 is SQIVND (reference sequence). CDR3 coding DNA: TGTGCCAGTACCACCTTAGGGGGTATCGGGCTTAATGAGCAGTTCTTC. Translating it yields CASTTLGGIGLNEQFF.

CDR3 in amino acids: CAILRDRGNEQYF. The CDR3 DNA follows: TGTGCCATCCTCCGGGACAGGGGAAACGAGCAGTACTTC. The genes are TRBV10-3 and TRBJ2-7, with TRBD1 identical over 10 bases. With 8 bases clipped from V and 5 bases from J, the junction kept 6 bases outside the gene matches. The CDR3 totals 13 residues. CDR1 ENHRY and CDR2 SYGVKD come from the germline V gene.

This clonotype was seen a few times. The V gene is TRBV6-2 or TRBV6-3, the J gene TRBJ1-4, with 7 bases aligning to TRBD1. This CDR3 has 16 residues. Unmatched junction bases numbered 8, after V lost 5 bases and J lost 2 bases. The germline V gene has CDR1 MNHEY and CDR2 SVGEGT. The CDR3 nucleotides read TGTGCCAGCAGTAACAGGGGATCCGGTACTAATGAAAAACTGTTTTTT. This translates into CASSNRGSGTNEKLFF.

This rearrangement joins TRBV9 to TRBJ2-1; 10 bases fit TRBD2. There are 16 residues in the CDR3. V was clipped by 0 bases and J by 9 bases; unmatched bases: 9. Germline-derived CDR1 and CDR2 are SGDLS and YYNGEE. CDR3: CASSVASGRAGSEQFF. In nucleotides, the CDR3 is TGTGCCAGCAGCGTAGCAAGCGGGAGGGCCGGGAGTGAGCAGTTCTTC.